This T cell receptor beta chain originates from a study of cytomegalovirus exposure and HLA in healthy donors. Findings and caveats of the study: The authors later linked a missense DCLRE1C variant to TCR beta V- and J-gene trimming.

As regards this clone: Its antigen is not known. An end of the junction differs from the germline gene, which may be a read error.

This CDR3 spans 16 amino acids. Per the germline V gene, CDR1 is SEHNR and CDR2 is FQNEAQ (reference sequence). All donors participated as healthy donors of bone marrow. Both 60 Vbeta primers and 13 Jbeta primers went into the PCR. Some clones are missing from TCRdb's copy, which holds only in-frame ones; the method was immunoSEQ multiplex PCR. The sample has 200,000 or so clones, about 72% seen once; the top ten hold approximately 3.9%. This chain links TRBV7-9 with TRBJ2-1; D might be TRBD2 (6 bases). The clonotype comes from a male donor in good health and CMV-seronegative. What was sequenced was PBMCs. The CDR3: CSSQLPGGISHNEQFF. The CDR3 DNA is TGTTCCAGCCAGCTCCCCGGCGGGATTAGCCACAATGAGCAGTTCTTC.